Here is one T cell receptor beta chain with its context. Original data processing: Nucleated cell counts were estimated from reference gene primer amplification. Measured with immunoSEQ multiplex PCR; TCRdb has only the in-frame clones, and not every one. The V and J calls and the clone size are those of that table, but D and trimming were determined from the DNA. Counted here are 250,000 to 300,000 clones, roughly 92% occurring once; the ten biggest clones make up about 2.2%. This record belongs to a study of blood T cell repertoires in COVID-19. A Seattle source enrolled patients during active infection and followed them longitudinally. Losses at the gene ends were 3 bases for V and 1 base for J; bases not matched to a gene: 8. CDR3 length equals 16 residues. Germline-derived CDR1 and CDR2 are SQVTM and ANQGSEA.

V is TRBV29-1 and J is TRBJ2-3; 9 bases fit TRBD2. This TCR came from a woman in her thirties with COVID-19, enrolled during active disease. Material: peripheral blood. Written as DNA, the CDR3 is TGCAGCGTTGATAGGTTGCGGGAGGGGGGCACAGATACGCAGTATTTT. It yields the protein CSVDRLREGGTDTQYF.